This entry lists 10 T cell receptor beta chains sequenced from one sample in a study of T cells in Graves' hyperthyroidism and ophthalmopathy. Amplification targeted TCR beta CDR3 regions from RNA transcripts. Carried out on the TCR CDR3, a first-round RT-PCR used the HTBI primer set. TCRdb reanalysed the multiplex PCR reads using MiXCR and keeps one entry per CDR3 protein. In the table there are about 520,000 distinct CDR3 sequences, around 22% of which are singletons. Specimen: blood. These receptors came from a woman in her twenties or thirties with Graves' ophthalmopathy.

The chain is built from TRBV12-3 or TRBV12-4 and TRBJ2-7; D remains unclear. The ends were cut back, 0 bases at V and 10 bases at J, with 13 bases in the middle. The CDR3 is made up of 13 amino acids. The CDR3 sequence is CASSLAASSDQYF. DNA of the CDR3: TGTGCCAGCAGTTTAGCGGCGTCCTCGGATCAGTACTTC.

This clonotype was found many times. The chain combines TRBV19 with TRBJ2-5, with TRBD1 as a possible D gene (7 bases). The germline V gene encodes CDR1 LNHDA and CDR2 SQIVND (reference sequence). V was cut by 6 bases and J by 2 bases, with 16 bases left in between. The CDR3 extends over 15 amino acids. The CDR3 spells CASSRWRDSQETQYF. The CDR3 nucleotides read TGTGCCAGTAGCCGCTGGCGGGACAGTCAAGAGACCCAGTACTTC.

V is TRBV11-2 and J is TRBJ2-2, with a possible D match to TRBD1 (6 bases). The CDR3 is 15 amino acids. Trimming pared 5 bases from V and 3 bases from J, leaving 13 bases between. Germline-derived CDR1 and CDR2 are SGHAT and FQNNGV. CDR3 sequence (DNA): TGTGCCAGCAGCGACACCCAGGGGTACACCGGGGAGCTGTTTTTT. Amino acids: CASSDTQGYTGELFF.

V usage is TRBV5-1 and J usage is TRBJ2-2, with 8 bases identical to TRBD2. Germline V lookup: CDR1 SGHRS, CDR2 YFSETQ. V was clipped by 0 bases and J by 5 bases; unmatched bases: 6. The CDR3 is 16 amino acids. CDR3 protein: CASSLGTSSRTGELFF. The CDR3 nucleotides read TGCGCCAGCAGCTTGGGGACTAGCTCGAGGACCGGGGAGCTGTTTTTT.

This clonotype has ten or more counts. This rearrangement joins TRBV6-2 or TRBV6-3 to TRBJ1-5, with 7 bases that match TRBD1. The germline V gene encodes CDR1 MNHEY and CDR2 SVGEGT. Trimming removed 5 bases from V and 4 bases from J; junction bases left unmatched: 8. CDR3 length: 15 residues. CDR3 nucleotides: TGTGCCAGCAGTGTCACAGGGGTCACGAATCAGCCCCAGCATTTT. This translates into CASSVTGVTNQPQHF.

The chain recombines TRBV28 with TRBJ2-5; D uncertain. CDR1 and CDR2 (germline): MDHEN, SYDVKM. V lost 11 bases and J 5 bases, leaving 15 bases between the germline ends. The CDR3 extends over 12 amino acids. CDR3 sequence: CASAVGMETQYF. The CDR3 coding sequence is TGTGCCTCGGCGGTGGGAATGGAGACCCAGTACTTC.

There are many counts of this clonotype. The gene calls are TRBV11-1 and TRBJ1-2; no definite D call. Germline V CDR1 and CDR2: SGHAT, FQDESV (reference sequence). Deletions cut 5 bases from V and 4 bases from J, with 11 bases between. The CDR3 has 13 residues. This CDR3 reads CASSTTGFYGYTF. CDR3 DNA: TGTGCCAGCAGCACGACGGGGTTCTATGGCTACACCTTC.

Regarding this clonotype: Just one base apart from a much larger clone, this may be a read error. The chain employs TRBV6-1 and TRBJ1-5; a weak D match, TRBD1 (5 bases). This CDR3 contains 15 residues. Germline V gene sequence: CDR1 MNHNS, CDR2 SASEGT. CDR3 residues: CASSPMTESNQLQHF. The CDR3, as DNA: TGTGCCAGCAGTCCTATGACAGAAAGCAATCAGCTCCAGCATTTT.

Ten or more counts support this clonotype. J is TRBJ2-5 and V is TRBV28; 7 nucleotides align to TRBD1. J gave up 0 bases and V 9 bases, and 7 bases lay outside the gene matches. The germline V gene encodes CDR1 MDHEN and CDR2 SYDVKM. The CDR3 covers 14 residues. This CDR3 is CASFSQGHQETQYF. CDR3 DNA: TGTGCCAGTTTCTCACAGGGGCACCAAGAGACCCAGTACTTC.

J is TRBJ2-5 and V is TRBV6-4; D is possibly TRBD1 (5 bases). Per the germline V gene, CDR1 is MRHNA and CDR2 is SNTAGT. Trimming stripped 9 bases from V and 5 bases from J, with 16 bases between. This CDR3 comprises 13 residues. In nucleotides, the CDR3 is TGTGCCAGAAGACCTGACAGTTGTGAGACCCAGTACTTC. It codes for CARRPDSCETQYF.